This T cell receptor (beta chain) was sequenced during a study of blood T cell repertoires in COVID-19. Looking at the study overall: The United States, Italy and Spain were the sources of the acute and convalescent COVID-19 samples. The analysed material was cDNA or gDNA that came from T cells, B-cell-depleted T cells, or PBMCs.

Study processing details: Counts of nucleated cells, estimated from reference gene primer amplification, were obtained. Clones were read by immunoSEQ multiplex PCR, and TCRdb kept only the in-frame ones, dropping some. Clone size and V and J calls were adopted from that table, with D and trimming inferred from the DNA. The sample consists of some 120,000 clones, about three quarters of them appearing once. This clone was counted between two and nine times. CDR3 size: 15 residues. Trimming shortened V by 1 base and J by 0 bases, and 9 bases separated the two germline ends. Germline V gene lookup returns CDR1 SGHTA and CDR2 FQGNSA.

Sequenced input: peripheral blood. The TCR comes from a human donor with acute or convalescent COVID-19. The donor label of this sample is uncertain. The chain employs TRBV7-2 and TRBJ2-5; D perhaps matches TRBD2 (5 bases). In DNA form, the CDR3 reads TGTGCCAGCAGCTTAGGATCGCGGGACCAAGAGACCCAGTACTTC. Translating it yields CASSLGSRDQETQYF.